This entry lists 30 T cell receptor beta chains sequenced from one sample in a study of T cell responses to AZD1222 COVID-19 vaccine. Assay: immunoSEQ multiplex PCR; the TCRdb copy retains only in-frame clones and omits some. The table includes around 120,000 clones, about 90% detected once. This sample comprised peripheral blood, obtained on day 0 of AZD1222 vaccination. All receptors come from an adult in good health.

V is TRBV12-3 or TRBV12-4 and J is TRBJ2-7; D remains unclear. V was shortened by 5 bases and J by 3 bases, with 11 bases between the two germline ends. The CDR3 runs 13 residues. The CDR3 protein is CASSPRTNYEQYF. The CDR3 region has the DNA TGTGCCAGCAGTCCACGAACCAACTACGAGCAGTACTTC.

The chain couples TRBV12-3 or TRBV12-4 to TRBJ1-5; D is undetermined. V lost 1 base, J lost 7 bases, and 5 bases lay in between. This CDR3 comprises 12 residues. The CDR3 loop reads CASSLDFQPQHF. CDR3 nucleotides: TGTGCCAGCAGTTTAGATTTCCAGCCCCAGCATTTT.

V usage is TRBV4-1 and J usage is TRBJ1-1; tentative D call: TRBD1 (6 bases). Germline lookup yields CDR1 MGHRA and CDR2 YSYEKL. The CDR3 extends over 15 amino acids. V was trimmed by 2 bases and J by 4 bases, leaving 14 bases between them. CDR3 residues: CASSQFGAGATEAFF. The CDR3 nucleotides are TGCGCCAGCAGCCAATTTGGGGCGGGGGCCACTGAAGCTTTCTTT.

V and J are TRBV5-4 and TRBJ2-1; D is perhaps TRBD1 (6 bases). This CDR3 is built from 15 residues. V was shortened by 4 bases and J by 0 bases, with 11 bases between the two germline ends. Germline lookup yields CDR1 SGHNT and CDR2 YYREEE (reference sequence). This CDR3 is CASSVGTNSYNEQFF. Here the CDR3 DNA reads TGTGCCAGCAGCGTCGGGACAAACTCCTACAATGAGCAGTTCTTC.

The chain recombines TRBV18 with TRBJ1-3; D gene uncertain. This CDR3 spans 16 amino acids. Between the trimmed V and J ends, which lost 3 bases and 0 bases, there was a span of 12 bases. From germline, CDR1 is KGHSH and CDR2 LQKENI. The CDR3 DNA sequence: TGTGCCAGCTCACCCCTCCCGGTAGGCTCTGGAAACACCATATATTTT. The encoded protein is CASSPLPVGSGNTIYF.

The J gene is TRBJ2-5, the V gene TRBV6-4; 9 nucleotides line up with TRBD1. The CDR3 extends over 15 amino acids. CDR1 is MRHNA, CDR2 SNTAGT, per germline. With 1 base clipped from V and 2 bases from J, the junction kept 2 bases outside the gene matches. The CDR3 DNA reads TGTGCCAGCAGTGACTGGGACAGGGATCAAGAGACCCAGTACTTC. It yields the protein CASSDWDRDQETQYF.

The rearrangement uses TRBV12-3 or TRBV12-4 and TRBJ2-3; possible D gene TRBD1, 6 bases. V gave up 2 bases and J gave up 6 bases, with 9 bases separating them. The CDR3 is 13 amino acids. The CDR3 is CASSLQGRDTQYF. CDR3 bases: TGTGCCAGCAGTTTACAGGGGCGGGATACGCAGTATTTT.

This clone was seen only once. V and J are TRBV24-1 and TRBJ1-1, with 9 bases lining up with TRBD1. Unmatched junction bases numbered 7, after V lost 3 bases and J lost 12 bases. The CDR3 is 13 amino acids. CDR1 and CDR2 (germline): KGHDR, SFDVKD. This CDR3 is CATSDLPGQGTFF. CDR3 nucleotide sequence: TGTGCCACCAGTGATCTCCCGGGACAGGGAACTTTCTTT.

The J gene is TRBJ1-6, the V gene TRBV3-1 (or the pseudogene TRBV3-2); D possibly corresponds to TRBD1 (5 bases). The CDR3 spans 14 residues. Germline values: CDR1 LGHDT, CDR2 YNNKEL (reference sequence). The germline V and J ends were trimmed by 2 bases and 7 bases, with 9 bases remaining between them. The CDR3 DNA is TGTGCCAGCAGCCAACAGGGTGGGAATTCACCCCTCCACTTT. Amino acid sequence: CASSQQGGNSPLHF.

The J gene is TRBJ2-2, the V gene TRBV3-1 (or the pseudogene TRBV3-2); D possibly uses TRBD1 or TRBD2 (6 bases each). V dropped 3 bases and J dropped 1 base, with 9 bases sitting between them. CDR3 length: 15 amino acids. Per the germline V gene, CDR1 is LGHDT and CDR2 is YNNKEL (reference sequence). This CDR3 reads CASSHRGLNTGELFF. The DNA of the CDR3 is TGTGCCAGCAGCCATCGGGGGCTGAACACCGGGGAGCTGTTTTTT.

This sequence joins TRBV7-9 and TRBJ2-1, with TRBD2 identical over 13 bases. With 8 bases clipped from V and 1 base from J, the junction kept 5 bases outside the gene matches. The CDR3 length is 16 residues. CDR1 is SEHNR, CDR2 FQNEAQ, per germline (reference sequence). In DNA, the CDR3 is TGTGCCAGCGGGGGGACTAGCGGGGTATCCTACAATGAGCAGTTCTTC. Residues: CASGGTSGVSYNEQFF.

V usage is TRBV4-1 and J usage is TRBJ2-1; 11 positions match TRBD2. Germline CDR1 and CDR2: MGHRA and YSYEKL. The CDR3 extends over 17 amino acids. With 1 base clipped from V and 7 bases from J, the junction kept 9 bases outside the gene matches. CDR3 sequence: CASSQVMLAGGVNEQFF. DNA for the CDR3: TGCGCCAGCAGCCAAGTGATGCTAGCGGGAGGTGTGAATGAGCAGTTCTTC.

This clone has only one observation. The chain couples TRBV2 to TRBJ1-6; D is ambiguous. Germline CDR1 is SNHLY and CDR2 is FYNNEI. The ends were cut back, 1 base at V and 6 bases at J, with 7 bases in the middle. The length of the CDR3 is 14 residues. In nucleotides, the CDR3 is TGTGCCAGCAGTGAAGGGGCAGTTAATTCACCCCTCCACTTT. Encoded protein: CASSEGAVNSPLHF.

J is TRBJ2-1 and V is TRBV6-6, with 11 bases identical to TRBD2. Germline CDR1 and CDR2: MNHNY and SVGAGI (reference sequence). V gave up 6 bases and J gave up 0 bases; unmatched junction bases: 4. CDR3 length: 16 amino acids. CDR3 DNA sequence: TGTGCCAGCAGCCCCGGGACTAGCGGCTCCTACAATGAGCAGTTCTTC. This sequence encodes CASSPGTSGSYNEQFF.

This sequence joins TRBV10-2 and TRBJ2-2; possibly TRBD1 for D (5 bases). CDR3 size: 17 residues. Germline V gene lookup returns CDR1 WSHSY and CDR2 SAAADI. Trimming removed 0 bases from V and 1 base from J, with 12 bases in between. CDR3 nucleotides: TGCGCCAGCAGTGAGTCGACCAGGGCCGTGAACACCGGGGAGCTGTTTTTT. It codes for CASSESTRAVNTGELFF.

V gene TRBV24-1 combines with J gene TRBJ2-1; D ambiguous. Germline V gives CDR1 KGHDR, CDR2 SFDVKD. V was trimmed by 0 bases and J by 4 bases, leaving 0 bases between them. The CDR3 consists of 12 residues. The CDR3 here is CATSDLYNEQFF. CDR3 coding DNA: TGTGCCACCAGTGATTTGTACAATGAGCAGTTCTTC.

V usage is TRBV20-1 and J usage is TRBJ2-2, with TRBD1 matching 7 bases. Germline assignment: CDR1 DFQATT and CDR2 SNEGSKA (reference sequence). This CDR3 has 15 amino acids. The V and J ends lost 3 bases and 3 bases, in that order; junction bases with no gene match: 7. CDR3 DNA: TGCAGTGCTAGTCACTCAGGGGGAGACACCGGGGAGCTGTTTTTT. Translating gives CSASHSGGDTGELFF.

V and J are TRBV29-1 and TRBJ2-1, with 8 bases lining up with TRBD1. Trimming cost V 6 bases and J 4 bases; bases outside gene matches: 2. Germline V gene data show CDR1 as SQVTM and CDR2 as ANQGSEA. This CDR3 spans 12 amino acids. In DNA form, the CDR3 reads TGCAGCGTGACAGGGGTTTACAATGAGCAGTTCTTC. This sequence encodes CSVTGVYNEQFF.

This rearrangement joins TRBV12-5 to TRBJ1-3; D possibly corresponds to TRBD1 (6 bases). Trimming cost V 4 bases and J 0 bases, with 10 bases left between them. Per the germline V gene, CDR1 is LGHNT and CDR2 is FRNRAP. The CDR3 covers 15 residues. CDR3 amino acids: CASGSTGTSGNTIYF. DNA of the CDR3: TGTGCTAGTGGTTCTACAGGGACCTCTGGAAACACCATATATTTT.

V gene TRBV5-1 combines with J gene TRBJ2-6; TRBD1 might be the D (6 bases). The CDR3 is 15 amino acids. V lost 6 bases and J lost 0, with 10 bases in between. Per germline, CDR1 SGHRS and CDR2 YFSETQ. In DNA form, the CDR3 reads TGCGCCAGCACAGACAGGACCTCTGGGGCCAACGTCCTGACTTTC. It specifies CASTDRTSGANVLTF.

The chain recombines TRBV7-2 with TRBJ2-2; possibly TRBD1 for D (6 bases). CDR1 is SGHTA, CDR2 FQGNSA, per germline. V was cut by 5 bases and J by 4 bases, with 14 bases left in between. CDR3 size: 15 residues. The CDR3 DNA is TGTGCCAGCAGCCCTACAGGGCGTGGCACCGGGGAGCTGTTTTTT. This translates into CASSPTGRGTGELFF.

This chain connects TRBV2 to TRBJ1-2, with D possibly matching TRBD1 (6 bases). Germline V gene data show CDR1 as SNHLY and CDR2 as FYNNEI. This CDR3 comprises 10 residues. The CDR3 loop is CAGGYYGYTF. Here the CDR3 DNA reads TGTGCAGGGGGGTACTATGGCTACACCTTC. The whole variable domain, filled in from reference TRBV2 and TRBJ1-2, reads EPEVTQTPSHQVTQMGQEVILRCVPISNHLYFYWYRQILGQKVEFLVSFYNNEISEKSEIFDDQFSVERPDGSNFTLKIRSTKLEDSAMYFCAGGYYGYTFGSGTRLTVV.

V is TRBV19 and J is TRBJ2-7, with 9 positions matching TRBD1. Trimming took 3 bases from V and 1 from J; bases not matched to a gene: 4. This CDR3 is 15 amino acids long. CDR1 LNHDA and CDR2 SQIVND come from the germline V gene (reference sequence). CDR3 loop: CASSIRTGVSYEQYF. DNA of the CDR3: TGTGCCAGTAGTATCCGGACAGGGGTGTCCTACGAGCAGTACTTC.

This clone was recorded a few times. The V call is TRBV11-3, the J call TRBJ1-1; TRBD1 might be the D (5 bases). Germline V lookup: CDR1 SGHNT, CDR2 YENEEA. V was shortened by 5 bases and J by 6 bases, with 16 bases between the two germline ends. The CDR3 is made up of 14 amino acids. CDR3 sequence: CASSPGGFLAEAFF. CDR3 nucleotide sequence: TGTGCCAGCAGCCCTGGGGGATTTTTGGCTGAAGCTTTCTTT.

The chain has TRBV7-2 and TRBJ2-3; D is undetermined. V was clipped by 4 bases and J by 10 bases, with 9 bases between them. This CDR3 has 11 residues. Germline V lookup: CDR1 SGHTA, CDR2 FQGNSA. Written as DNA, the CDR3 is TGTGCCAGCAGCTCTGGTAAAGCGCAGTATTTT. Its protein product is CASSSGKAQYF.

V usage is TRBV15 and J usage is TRBJ1-4; D is possibly TRBD1 (5 bases). This CDR3 spans 15 amino acids. Trimming took 6 bases from V and 6 from J, leaving 17 bases between them. Germline V gives CDR1 LNHNV, CDR2 YYDKDF (reference sequence). CDR3 in amino acids: CATRLGNQGYEKLFF. CDR3 sequence (DNA): TGTGCCACCAGACTAGGAAATCAGGGCTATGAAAAACTGTTTTTT.

This chain joins TRBV6-5 and TRBJ2-7, with D possibly TRBD2 on 6 matching bases. The V and J ends lost 5 bases and 6 bases respectively, with 17 bases between them. The CDR3 runs to 14 residues. Per the germline V gene, CDR1 is MNHEY and CDR2 is SVGAGI. The CDR3 sequence is CASSPGGPYGEQYF. CDR3 sequence (DNA): TGTGCCAGCAGTCCCGGGGGACCTTATGGCGAGCAGTACTTC.

Details on this clone: This same CDR3 is encoded by further DNA sequences in the sample. J is TRBJ1-6 and V is TRBV28, with TRBD1 identical over 9 bases. The CDR3 has 13 amino acids. The V and J ends lost 8 bases and 10 bases, in that order; junction bases with no gene match: 6. Germline V gene data show CDR1 as MDHEN and CDR2 as SYDVKM. The CDR3 region has the DNA TGTGCCAGCCAGGGGGACAGGGAGTCACCCCTCCACTTT. This codes for CASQGDRESPLHF.

This chain links TRBV24-1 with TRBJ2-2; tentatively, D is TRBD2 (6 bases). The CDR3 spans 16 residues. Germline lookup yields CDR1 KGHDR and CDR2 SFDVKD. The germline V and J ends were trimmed by 4 bases and 1 base, with 12 bases remaining between them. The CDR3 sequence: CATSEVWRENTGELFF. As DNA, the CDR3 is TGTGCCACCAGTGAAGTATGGCGGGAGAACACCGGGGAGCTGTTTTTT.

This rearrangement joins TRBV28 to TRBJ1-6; TRBD1 might be the D (5 bases). Germline V gives CDR1 MDHEN, CDR2 SYDVKM. The CDR3 sequence is 12 residues long. Trimming took 2 bases from V and 12 from J, leaving 8 bases between them. This CDR3 reads CASSLGGKPLHF. The CDR3 DNA reads TGTGCCAGCAGTTTAGGGGGAAAACCCCTCCACTTT.